This T cell receptor beta chain is from a study of blood T cell repertoires in COVID-19. At the level of the study: From the United States, Italy and Spain came samples of acute and convalescent COVID-19. Sources were T cells, B-cell-depleted T cells, or PBMCs; the material itself was cDNA or gDNA.

Germline loops: CDR1 LNHDA, CDR2 SQIVND (reference sequence). The CDR3 is 15 amino acids. V was clipped by 4 bases and J by 0 bases, with 11 bases between them. Study processing details: Estimation of nucleated cell counts was performed using reference gene primer amplification. The method was immunoSEQ multiplex PCR; TCRdb's version includes in-frame clones alone and lacks a portion of them. V and J calls and clone size are copied from that table; D and trimming were computed from the DNA. The table has roughly 62,000 clones, more than 90% seen once. The sequencing input was peripheral blood. J is TRBJ2-3 and V is TRBV19; TRBD2 is a possible D gene (5 bases). The clonotype comes from a human donor in a cohort sampled during active COVID-19. The CDR3 region has the DNA TGTGCCAGTAGTACCACTAGGTCTAGCACAGATACGCAGTATTTT. Protein: CASSTTRSSTDTQYF.